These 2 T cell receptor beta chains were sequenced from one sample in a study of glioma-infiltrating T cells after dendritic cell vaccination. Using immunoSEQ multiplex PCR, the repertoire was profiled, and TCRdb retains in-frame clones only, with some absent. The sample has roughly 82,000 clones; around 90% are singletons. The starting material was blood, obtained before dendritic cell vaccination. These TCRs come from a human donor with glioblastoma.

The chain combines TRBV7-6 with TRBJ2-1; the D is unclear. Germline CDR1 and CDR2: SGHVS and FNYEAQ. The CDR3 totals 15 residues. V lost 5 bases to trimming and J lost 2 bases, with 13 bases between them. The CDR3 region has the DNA TGTGCCAGCAGCCAAATATCCTCAGCCTACAATGAGCAGTTCTTC. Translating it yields CASSQISSAYNEQFF.

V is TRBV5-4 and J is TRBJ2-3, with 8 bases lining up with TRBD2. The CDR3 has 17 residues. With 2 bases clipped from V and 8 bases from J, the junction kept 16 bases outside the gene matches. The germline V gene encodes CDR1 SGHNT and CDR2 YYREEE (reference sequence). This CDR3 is CASSFSSASGPGVTQYF. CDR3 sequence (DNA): TGTGCCAGCAGCTTTTCATCGGCTAGCGGGCCAGGGGTTACGCAGTATTTT.